Presented here are 24 T cell receptor beta chains from one specimen sequenced in a study of T cells in localized non-small cell lung cancer. Data came from immunoSEQ multiplex PCR; TCRdb stores just in-frame clones and leaves some out. The table lists 15,000 to 20,000 clones, 82% of them singletons. The material was peripheral blood, obtained before any cancer treatment. Receptor source: a male donor aged 60 or over with stage I lung adenocarcinoma.

The chain recombines TRBV5-1 with TRBJ2-1; no firm D call. Germline CDR1 reads SGHRS; CDR2 reads YFSETQ. The V and J ends lost 3 bases and 7 bases respectively, with 8 bases between them. There are 12 residues in the CDR3. The DNA of the CDR3 is TGCGCCAGCAGCTCTGAAGGGAATGAGCAGTTCTTC. Its protein product is CASSSEGNEQFF.

This chain joins TRBV9 and TRBJ2-1; 14 bases match TRBD2. With 7 bases clipped from V and 3 bases from J, the junction kept 0 bases outside the gene matches. Germline loops: CDR1 SGDLS, CDR2 YYNGEE. The CDR3 extends over 14 amino acids. CDR3 sequence reads: CASGLAGGYNEQFF. In nucleotides, the CDR3 is TGTGCCAGCGGACTAGCGGGAGGCTACAATGAGCAGTTCTTC.

The genes are TRBV11-2 and TRBJ2-3; D not certain. Germline V gene sequence: CDR1 SGHAT, CDR2 FQNNGV. Trimming removed 1 base at V and 3 bases at J, with 8 bases between. The CDR3 length is 14 residues. CDR3 loop: CASSLGLGTDTQYF. The CDR3 region has the DNA TGTGCCAGCAGCTTAGGGCTGGGGACAGATACGCAGTATTTT.

The V gene is TRBV18, the J gene TRBJ2-1; no reliable D call. With 3 bases removed from V and 1 base from J, the gap between germline ends came to 16 bases. CDR1 and CDR2 (germline): KGHSH, LQKENI. This CDR3 spans 17 amino acids. The CDR3 DNA follows: TGTGCCAGCTCACCCCAGTACGGGCCAGATTCCTACAATGAGCAGTTCTTC. It is translated as CASSPQYGPDSYNEQFF.

The rearrangement uses TRBV27 and TRBJ2-5, with D possibly being TRBD1 or TRBD2 (5 bases each). V was clipped by 2 bases and J by 0 bases, with 13 bases between them. The CDR3 has 16 residues. In germline, CDR1 is MNHEY, CDR2 SMNVEV (reference sequence). CDR3 nucleotide sequence: TGTGCCAGCAGTTTACGGCAGGGCGGGTACCAAGAGACCCAGTACTTC. Translation: CASSLRQGGYQETQYF.

This clone is medium-sized within its sample. This chain connects TRBV20-1 to TRBJ2-1, with D uncertain. Germline V gene data show CDR1 as DFQATT and CDR2 as SNEGSKA (reference sequence). V was shortened by 6 bases and J by 4 bases, with 7 bases between the two germline ends. This CDR3 is 11 amino acids long. The CDR3 nucleotides read TGCAGTGCCCCCCAATACAATGAGCAGTTCTTC. It encodes CSAPQYNEQFF.

The CDR3 nucleotides read TGCGCCAGCAGTGTGACTAGCGGGAGGGATGAGCAGTTCTTC. Its protein is CASSVTSGRDEQFF. The V and J genes are TRBV10-2 and TRBJ2-1, with 14 nucleotides matching TRBD2. CDR1 and CDR2 (germline): WSHSY, SAAADI. V dropped 4 bases and J dropped 8; count of bases not matched to a gene: 1. The CDR3 is made up of 14 amino acids.

The chain carries TRBV6-5 and TRBJ1-5; D ambiguous. V dropped 7 bases and J dropped 3 bases, with 16 bases sitting between them. The germline V gene encodes CDR1 MNHEY and CDR2 SVGAGI. This CDR3 has 15 amino acids. The CDR3 sequence is CASTRSDTYNQPQHF. CDR3 in DNA: TGTGCCAGCACAAGATCAGACACATACAATCAGCCCCAGCATTTT.

This clone has just one count. This chain uses TRBV19 with TRBJ1-2, with D perhaps matching TRBD1 (5 bases). Trimming left V 11 bases short and J 6 bases short, with 22 bases between. The germline gives CDR1 LNHDA, CDR2 SQIVND (reference sequence). The CDR3 is 14 residues long. This CDR3 reads CASGRAGSLDGYTF. CDR3 sequence (DNA): TGTGCCTCCGGCCGAGCAGGGAGTCTGGATGGCTACACCTTC.

This clone showed up just once. This chain connects TRBV30 to TRBJ1-3, with D hard to call. V was shortened by 4 bases and J by 0 bases, with 13 bases between the two germline ends. The CDR3 totals 15 residues. Germline-derived CDR1 and CDR2 are GTSNPN and SVGIG (reference sequence). In DNA, the CDR3 is TGTGCCTGGATTGTACCCAAGAGCTCTGGAAACACCATATATTTT. Protein sequence: CAWIVPKSSGNTIYF.

The chain couples TRBV6-6 to TRBJ1-1, with D maybe TRBD1 (5 bases). Germline CDR1 reads MNHNY; CDR2 reads SVGAGI (reference sequence). V gave up 6 bases and J gave up 3 bases, with 5 bases separating them. This CDR3 has 11 amino acids. The CDR3 loop is CASRGDTEAFF. CDR3 DNA: TGTGCCAGCAGGGGGGACACTGAAGCTTTCTTT.

The chain carries TRBV9 and TRBJ1-3; unclear D gene. The germline V gene encodes CDR1 SGDLS and CDR2 YYNGEE. This CDR3 spans 13 amino acids. V was clipped by 2 bases and J by 3 bases, with 6 bases between them. The CDR3 loop is CASSVLSGNTIYF. CDR3 DNA: TGTGCCAGCAGCGTGTTGAGTGGAAACACCATATATTTT.

This rearrangement joins TRBV27 to TRBJ2-7; the match to TRBD2 covers 9 bases. Germline values: CDR1 MNHEY, CDR2 SMNVEV (reference sequence). The J segment lost 2 bases and the V segment lost 5 bases, leaving 7 bases of the junction unmatched. This CDR3 comprises 15 residues. The CDR3 sequence: CASSPEREATYEQYF. The CDR3, as DNA: TGTGCCAGCAGTCCCGAGCGGGAGGCCACCTACGAGCAGTACTTC.

J is TRBJ2-1 and V is TRBV6-6; D gene ambiguous. The ends were cut back, 0 bases at V and 6 bases at J, with 6 bases in the middle. The germline V gene encodes CDR1 MNHNY and CDR2 SVGAGI (reference sequence). This CDR3 comprises 13 residues. In nucleotides, the CDR3 is TGTGCCAGCAGTTACTCGCTCGTCAATGAGCAGTTCTTC. Translation gives CASSYSLVNEQFF.

This chain joins TRBV18 and TRBJ2-5; possible D gene TRBD2, 5 bases. The germline V gene encodes CDR1 KGHSH and CDR2 LQKENI. The CDR3 covers 15 residues. V was shortened by 3 bases and J by 7 bases, with 18 bases between the two germline ends. The CDR3 protein is CASSPLHEGRGTQYF. The CDR3 nucleotides are TGTGCCAGCTCACCCCTACACGAGGGCCGAGGGACCCAGTACTTC.

The chain combines TRBV5-6 with TRBJ1-2; D may be TRBD1 (6 bases). The V gene lost 2 bases and the J gene lost 1 base, with 24 bases spanning the gap. This CDR3 region has 19 residues. Looked up from germline, CDR1 is SGHDT and CDR2 is YYEEEE. CDR3 coding DNA: TGTGCCAGCAGCTTTCTCGGGGGAGAACAGGGAAGCTTTAACTATGGCTACACCTTC. Protein: CASSFLGGEQGSFNYGYTF.

In this sample, this clone turned up a few times. J is TRBJ2-3 and V is TRBV7-9, with D possibly matching TRBD2 (6 bases). V shed 2 bases and J shed 2 bases, with 11 bases lying between them. CDR3 length: 15 amino acids. Looked up from germline, CDR1 is SEHNR and CDR2 is FQNEAQ (reference sequence). This CDR3 is CASSLWGVPTDTQYF. The CDR3 DNA reads as TGTGCCAGCAGCTTATGGGGGGTCCCCACAGATACGCAGTATTTT.

This clone was observed a few times. The chain combines TRBV10-3 with TRBJ1-6; 9 nucleotides line up with TRBD1. Germline loops: CDR1 ENHRY, CDR2 SYGVKD. J lost 9 bases, V lost 3 bases, and 6 bases had no gene match. CDR3 length: 15 residues. CDR3 sequence: CAISEQGAQGSPLHF. In DNA form, the CDR3 reads TGTGCCATCAGTGAACAGGGGGCGCAAGGTTCACCCCTCCACTTT.

The chain employs TRBV30 and TRBJ1-5, with D uncertain. The ends were cut back, 0 bases at V and 3 bases at J, with 12 bases in the middle. Germline V gene lookup returns CDR1 GTSNPN and CDR2 SVGIG (reference sequence). This CDR3 contains 15 residues. The CDR3 nucleotides read TGTGCCTGGAGTGTAGGCGACAATATCAATCAGCCCCAGCATTTT. The encoded protein is CAWSVGDNINQPQHF.

The V and J genes are TRBV5-8 and TRBJ2-7, with D possibly being TRBD1 (6 bases). The germline V gene encodes CDR1 SGHTS and CDR2 YDEGEE. The CDR3 length is 15 residues. The V gene lost 4 bases and the J gene lost 2 bases, with 16 bases spanning the gap. The chain's CDR3 is CASSIRGGRAYEQYF. CDR3 DNA: TGTGCCAGCAGCATCAGGGGTGGTAGGGCCTACGAGCAGTACTTC.

The gene calls are TRBV10-2 and TRBJ2-7, with 13 bases matching TRBD2. This CDR3 region has 19 residues. Germline V gives CDR1 WSHSY, CDR2 SAAADI. The V gene end was trimmed by 2 bases and the J gene end by 2 bases; junction bases not matched to a gene: 12. This CDR3 is CASSERTSGGGFFPYEQYF. As DNA, the CDR3 is TGCGCCAGCAGTGAGAGGACTAGCGGGGGTGGCTTTTTTCCCTACGAGCAGTACTTC.

The V and J genes are TRBV6-4 and TRBJ2-1, with D tentatively TRBD2 (5 bases). There are 15 residues in the CDR3. Germline V gives CDR1 MRHNA, CDR2 SNTAGT. V lost 2 bases to trimming and J lost 7 bases, with 15 bases between them. The CDR3 here is CASSDVLVGRNEQFF. The DNA for the CDR3 is TGTGCCAGCAGTGACGTACTAGTGGGTAGAAATGAGCAGTTCTTC.

The chain is built from TRBV15 and TRBJ2-2; no clear D. The V gene's germline CDR1 is LNHNV and CDR2 YYDKDF (reference sequence). The CDR3 has 15 amino acids. The V and J ends lost 2 bases and 3 bases respectively, with 10 bases between them. Written as DNA, the CDR3 is TGTGCCACCAGCAGACGGAGTCCAGACACCGGGGAGCTGTTTTTT. Translated, it gives CATSRRSPDTGELFF. Filled out from reference TRBV15 and TRBJ2-2, the complete variable domain reads DAMVIQNPRYQVTQFGKPVTLSCSQTLNHNVMYWYQQKSSQAPKLLFHYYDKDFNNEADTPDNFQSRRPNTSFCFLDIRSPGLGDTAMYLCATSRRSPDTGELFFGEGSRLTVL.

This chain joins TRBV5-1 and TRBJ2-7; 9 bases line up with TRBD1. Germline V gene lookup returns CDR1 SGHRS and CDR2 YFSETQ. This CDR3 contains 16 residues. V gave up 0 bases and J gave up 3 bases; unmatched junction bases: 7. CDR3 DNA: TGCGCCAGCAGCTTGGAGCCTCCGGGACAGGGCTACGAGCAGTACTTC. Translating it yields CASSLEPPGQGYEQYF.